This section outlines one TCR beta chain sequence together with its context. The CDR3 extends over 13 amino acids. Trimming took off 6 bases at V and 6 bases at J, with 14 bases between the two ends. The germline gives CDR1 MNHEY, CDR2 SVGAGI. The data originate from a study of blood T cell repertoires in COVID-19. The assay was immunoSEQ multiplex PCR, and TCRdb's table has in-frame clones only and misses some. The sample carries about 150,000 clones, 76% recorded once. Sequencing was done on a sample of peripheral blood. This rearrangement joins TRBV6-5 to TRBJ1-2; TRBD1 might be the D (5 bases). The TCR comes from a woman of 80 years or more with acute or convalescent COVID-19. Here the CDR3 reads CASRPQGDNGYTF. The CDR3 DNA follows: TGTGCCAGCAGACCCCAGGGTGACAATGGCTACACCTTC.